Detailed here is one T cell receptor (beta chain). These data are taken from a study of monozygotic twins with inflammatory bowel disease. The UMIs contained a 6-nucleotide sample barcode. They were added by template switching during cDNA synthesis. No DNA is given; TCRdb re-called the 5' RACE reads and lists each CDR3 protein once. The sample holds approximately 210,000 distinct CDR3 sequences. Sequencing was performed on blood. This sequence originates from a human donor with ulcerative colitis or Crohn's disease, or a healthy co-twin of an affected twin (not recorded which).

The CDR3 spells CASSLDGGEYEQYF. The chain joins TRBV7-8 to TRBJ2-7; the D call from TCRdb, TRBD1, cannot be confirmed without DNA. Germline V gives CDR1 SGHVS, CDR2 FQNEAQ. The CDR3 sequence is 14 residues long. The full variable domain, in which reference TRBV7-8 and TRBJ2-7 provide the parts outside the CDR3, is GAGVSQSPRYKVAKRGQDVALRCDPISGHVSLFWYQQALGQGPEFLTYFQNEAQLDKSGLPSDRFFAERPEGSVSTLKIQRTQQEDSAVYLCASSLDGGEYEQYFGPGTRLTVT.